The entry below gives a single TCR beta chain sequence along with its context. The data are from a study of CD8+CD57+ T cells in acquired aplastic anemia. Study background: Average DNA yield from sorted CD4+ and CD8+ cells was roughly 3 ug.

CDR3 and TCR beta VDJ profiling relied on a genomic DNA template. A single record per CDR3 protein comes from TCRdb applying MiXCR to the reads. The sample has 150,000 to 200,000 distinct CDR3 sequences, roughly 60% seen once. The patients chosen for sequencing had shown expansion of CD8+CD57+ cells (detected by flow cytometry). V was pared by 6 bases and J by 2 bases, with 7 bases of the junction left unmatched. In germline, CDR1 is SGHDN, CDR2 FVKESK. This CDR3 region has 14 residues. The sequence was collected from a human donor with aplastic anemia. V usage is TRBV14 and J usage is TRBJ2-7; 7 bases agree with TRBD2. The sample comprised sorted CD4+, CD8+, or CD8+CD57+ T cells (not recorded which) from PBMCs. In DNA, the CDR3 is TGTGCCAGCAGGGGAGGGATAATCACCTACGAGCAGTACTTC. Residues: CASRGGIITYEQYF. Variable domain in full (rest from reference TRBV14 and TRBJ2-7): EAGVTQFPSHSVIEKGQTVTLRCDPISGHDNLYWYRRVMGKEIKFLLHFVKESKQDESGMPNNRFLAERTGGTYSTLKVQPAELEDSGVYFCASRGGIITYEQYFGPGTRLTVT.